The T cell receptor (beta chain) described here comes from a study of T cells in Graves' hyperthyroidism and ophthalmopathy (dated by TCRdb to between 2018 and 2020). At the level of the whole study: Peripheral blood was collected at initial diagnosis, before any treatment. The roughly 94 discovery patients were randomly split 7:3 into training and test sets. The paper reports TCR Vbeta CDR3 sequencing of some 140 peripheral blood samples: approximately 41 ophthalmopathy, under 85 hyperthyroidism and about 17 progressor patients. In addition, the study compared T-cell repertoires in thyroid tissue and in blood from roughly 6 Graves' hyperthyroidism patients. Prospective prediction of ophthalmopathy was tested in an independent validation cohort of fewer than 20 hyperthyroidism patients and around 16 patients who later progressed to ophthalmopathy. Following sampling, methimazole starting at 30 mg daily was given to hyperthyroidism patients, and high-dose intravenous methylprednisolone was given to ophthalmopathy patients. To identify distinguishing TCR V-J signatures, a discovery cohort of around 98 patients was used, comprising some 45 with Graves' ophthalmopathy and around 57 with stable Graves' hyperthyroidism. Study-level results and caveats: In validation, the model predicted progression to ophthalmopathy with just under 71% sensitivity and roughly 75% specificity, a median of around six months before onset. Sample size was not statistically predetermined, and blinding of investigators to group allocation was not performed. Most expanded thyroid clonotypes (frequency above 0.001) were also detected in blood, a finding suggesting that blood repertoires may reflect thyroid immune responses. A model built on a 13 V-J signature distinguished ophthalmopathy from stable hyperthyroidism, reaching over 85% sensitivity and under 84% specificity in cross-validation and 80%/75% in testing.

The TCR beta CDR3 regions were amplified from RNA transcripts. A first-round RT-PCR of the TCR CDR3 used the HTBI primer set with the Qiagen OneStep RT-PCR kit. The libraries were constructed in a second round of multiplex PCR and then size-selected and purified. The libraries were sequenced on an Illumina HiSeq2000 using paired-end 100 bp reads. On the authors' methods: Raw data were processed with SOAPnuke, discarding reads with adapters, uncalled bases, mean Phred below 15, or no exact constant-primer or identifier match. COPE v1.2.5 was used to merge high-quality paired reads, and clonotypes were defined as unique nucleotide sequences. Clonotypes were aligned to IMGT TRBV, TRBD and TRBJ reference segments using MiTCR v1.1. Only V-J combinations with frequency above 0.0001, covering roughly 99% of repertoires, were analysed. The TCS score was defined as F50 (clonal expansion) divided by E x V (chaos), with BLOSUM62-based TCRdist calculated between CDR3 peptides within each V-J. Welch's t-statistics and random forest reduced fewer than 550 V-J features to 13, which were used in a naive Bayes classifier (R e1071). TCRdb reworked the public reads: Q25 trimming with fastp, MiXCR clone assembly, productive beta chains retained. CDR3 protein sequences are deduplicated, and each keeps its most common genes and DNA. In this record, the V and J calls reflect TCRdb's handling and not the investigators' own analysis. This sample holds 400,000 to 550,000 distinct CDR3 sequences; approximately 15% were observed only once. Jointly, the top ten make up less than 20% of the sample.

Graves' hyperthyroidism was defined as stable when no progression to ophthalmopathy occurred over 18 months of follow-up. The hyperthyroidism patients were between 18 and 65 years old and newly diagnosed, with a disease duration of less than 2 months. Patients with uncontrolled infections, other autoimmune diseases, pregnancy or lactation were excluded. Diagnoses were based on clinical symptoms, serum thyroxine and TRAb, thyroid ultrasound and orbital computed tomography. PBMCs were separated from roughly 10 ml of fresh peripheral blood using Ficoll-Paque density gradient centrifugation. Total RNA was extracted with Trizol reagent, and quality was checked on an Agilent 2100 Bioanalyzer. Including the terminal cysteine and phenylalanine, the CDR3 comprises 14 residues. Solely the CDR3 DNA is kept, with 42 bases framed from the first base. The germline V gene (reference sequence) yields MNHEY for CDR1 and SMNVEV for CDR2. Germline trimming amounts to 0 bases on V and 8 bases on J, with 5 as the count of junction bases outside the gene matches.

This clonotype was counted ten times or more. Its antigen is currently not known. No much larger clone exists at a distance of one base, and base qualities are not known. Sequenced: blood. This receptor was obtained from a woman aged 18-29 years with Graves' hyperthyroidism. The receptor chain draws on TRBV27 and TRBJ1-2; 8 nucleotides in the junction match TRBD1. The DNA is TGTGCCAGCAGTTTATCCGGACAGGGCTGGGGCTACACCTTC. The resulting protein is CASSLSGQGWGYTF.